These 12 T cell receptor beta chains originate from one sample sequenced in a study of blood T cell repertoires in COVID-19. This table comes from immunoSEQ multiplex PCR, and its TCRdb copy is limited to in-frame clones, with some not included. The sample contains some 150,000 clones, more than 75% of which appear only once. The source material was PBMCs or T cells enriched from blood (not recorded which). All receptors derive from a woman aged 25 to 39 with acute COVID-19.

This sequence joins TRBV2 and TRBJ1-1, with D maybe TRBD1 (5 bases). Between the trimmed V and J ends, which lost 4 bases and 3 bases, there was a span of 12 bases. The CDR3 runs to 14 residues. Per germline, CDR1 SNHLY and CDR2 FYNNEI. The CDR3 region has the DNA TGTGCCAGCAGTGTTCAGGGTGATTACACTGAAGCTTTCTTT. Residues: CASSVQGDYTEAFF.

The gene calls are TRBV28 and TRBJ2-2; 7 nucleotides align to TRBD2. Germline CDR1 is MDHEN and CDR2 is SYDVKM. The J segment lost 4 bases and the V segment lost 2 bases, leaving 1 base of the junction unmatched. This CDR3 has 14 amino acids. CDR3 bases: TGTGCCAGCAGTTTAGCGGGGGTCACCGGGGAGCTGTTTTTT. Translated: CASSLAGVTGELFF.

The V call is TRBV3-1 (or the pseudogene TRBV3-2), the J call TRBJ2-1; a possible D gene is TRBD2 (6 bases). V gave up 2 bases and J gave up 9 bases, with 23 bases separating them. Per the germline V gene, CDR1 is LGHDT and CDR2 is YNNKEL (reference sequence). The CDR3 contains 17 residues. CDR3 region: CASSQRCCDLGRGEQFF. The CDR3, as DNA: TGTGCCAGCAGCCAAAGGTGTTGCGATCTCGGGCGGGGTGAGCAGTTCTTC.

This clone was picked up one time. The chain links TRBV6-2 or TRBV6-3 to TRBJ2-4, with D perhaps matching TRBD1 (5 bases). This CDR3 has 14 residues. Trimming cost V 5 bases and J 0 bases, with 8 bases left between them. Per the germline V gene, CDR1 is MNHEY and CDR2 is SVGEGT. The CDR3 sequence is CASSGQGAKNIQYF. The CDR3 DNA reads as TGTGCCAGCAGTGGTCAGGGAGCCAAAAACATTCAGTACTTC.

The rearrangement joins TRBV6-5 to TRBJ1-3, with TRBD1 as a possible D gene (6 bases). Trimming removed 4 bases from V and 4 bases from J, with 17 bases in between. Germline V lookup: CDR1 MNHEY, CDR2 SVGAGI. The CDR3 runs to 16 residues. CDR3 region: CASSFLQGRGGNTIYF. In DNA, the CDR3 is TGTGCCAGCAGTTTCCTTCAGGGGCGCGGGGGAAACACCATATATTTT.

This chain connects TRBV7-2 to TRBJ2-5; D uncertain. The V gene's germline CDR1 is SGHTA and CDR2 FQGNSA. This CDR3 spans 14 amino acids. The ends were cut back, 3 bases at V and 5 bases at J, with 13 bases in the middle. The CDR3 nucleotides are TGTGCCAGCAGCTTGGCCCCCCGGCGGGAGACCCAGTACTTC. Encoded protein: CASSLAPRRETQYF. The full variable domain, its missing parts supplied by reference TRBV7-2 and TRBJ2-5, is GAGVSQSPSNKVTEKGKDVELRCDPISGHTALYWYRQSLGQGLEFLIYFQGNSAPDKSGLPSDRFSAERTGGSVSTLTIQRTQQEDSAVYLCASSLAPRRETQYFGPGTRLLVL.

The chain joins TRBV5-5 to TRBJ1-2, with 9 nucleotides matching TRBD1. The ends lost 4 bases at V and 8 bases at J; junction bases unmatched: 6. The CDR3 runs 13 residues. CDR1 is SGHKS, CDR2 YYEKEE, per germline (reference sequence). The CDR3 loop reads CASSVTGGAGYTF. The CDR3 DNA is TGTGCCAGCAGCGTTACAGGGGGCGCGGGCTACACCTTC. Full variable domain (remainder filled in from reference TRBV5-5 and TRBJ1-2): DAGVTQSPTHLIKTRGQQVTLRCSPISGHKSVSWYQQVLGQGPQFIFQYYEKEERGRGNFPDRFSARQFPNYSSELNVNALLLGDSALYLCASSVTGGAGYTFGSGTRLTVV.

The chain has TRBV6-2 or TRBV6-3 and TRBJ1-5; D is uncertain. Germline lookup yields CDR1 MNHEY and CDR2 SVGEGT. V was cut by 6 bases and J by 7 bases, with 16 bases left in between. This CDR3 contains 14 residues. The DNA for the CDR3 is TGTGCCAGCAGCACCCCGACGGGTATACAGCCCCAGCATTTT. Translation gives CASSTPTGIQPQHF.

This chain uses TRBV7-9 with TRBJ2-7; 9 bases map to TRBD1. The CDR3 has 16 residues. Germline values: CDR1 SEHNR, CDR2 FQNEAQ (reference sequence). V gave up 2 bases and J gave up 1 base; unmatched junction bases: 6. The CDR3 region has the DNA TGTGCCAGCAGCTTATTACCGGGACAGGGATCCTACGAGCAGTACTTC. It is translated as CASSLLPGQGSYEQYF. Using reference TRBV7-9 and TRBJ2-7 for the parts outside the CDR3, the full variable domain is DTGVSQNPRHKITKRGQNVTFRCDPISEHNRLYWYRQTLGQGPEFLTYFQNEAQLEKSRLLSDRFSAERPKGSFSTLEIQRTEQGDSAMYLCASSLLPGQGSYEQYFGPGTRLTVT.

The genes are TRBV10-3 and TRBJ2-7; 7 nucleotides align to TRBD2. Looked up from germline, CDR1 is ENHRY and CDR2 is SYGVKD. CDR3 length equals 13 residues. The J segment lost 5 bases and the V segment lost 4 bases, leaving 5 bases of the junction unmatched. The CDR3 region is CAISVGGSDEQYF. DNA of the CDR3: TGTGCCATCAGTGTGGGGGGGTCGGACGAGCAGTACTTC.

The chain employs TRBV19 and TRBJ2-2, with D unresolved. Per germline, CDR1 LNHDA and CDR2 SQIVND (reference sequence). CDR3 length equals 14 residues. V was clipped by 7 bases and J by 0 bases, with 9 bases between them. CDR3 in DNA: TGTGCCAGTAAGGAGCGCCCGAACACCGGGGAGCTGTTTTTT. Protein: CASKERPNTGELFF.

The genes are TRBV7-2 and TRBJ1-1; 7 positions agree with TRBD1. V lost 5 bases, J lost 6 bases, and 12 bases stayed unmatched. The CDR3 spans 15 residues. Germline loops: CDR1 SGHTA, CDR2 FQGNSA. The DNA for the CDR3 is TGTGCCAGCAGCCCGGGACAGATGAGAGGGGCTGAAGCTTTCTTT. It encodes CASSPGQMRGAEAFF.